The 27 T cell receptor beta chains presented below share a single source sample, sequenced in a study of blood T cell repertoires in COVID-19. TCRdb's table, derived via immunoSEQ multiplex PCR, lists solely in-frame clones and lacks some. Altogether approximately 470,000 clones are present, roughly 90% being singletons, with the ten largest covering about 0.65%. Sequencing was performed on PBMCs or T cells enriched from blood (not recorded which). The receptors were sampled from a woman aged 18-29 years who had recovered from COVID-19.

This clone has only a few counts. The chain combines TRBV10-1 with TRBJ2-2, with a tentative D call TRBD1 (6 bases). The CDR3 covers 13 residues. Germline V gene sequence: CDR1 WNHNN, CDR2 SYGVQD (reference sequence). Trimming removed 6 bases from V and 1 base from J, with 6 bases in between. DNA for the CDR3: TGCGCCAGCAGACAGGGGAACACCGGGGAGCTGTTTTTT. It codes for CASRQGNTGELFF.

This rearrangement joins TRBV7-9 to TRBJ2-3; a weak D match, TRBD2 (5 bases). CDR1 and CDR2 (germline): SEHNR, FQNEAQ (reference sequence). The germline V and J ends were trimmed by 5 bases and 4 bases, with 10 bases remaining between them. CDR3 length: 13 residues. The CDR3 DNA follows: TGTGCCAGCAGCCCGATCGGGGCAGATACGCAGTATTTT. Its protein product is CASSPIGADTQYF.

The chain links TRBV5-4 to TRBJ2-3, with D maybe TRBD2 (6 bases). The CDR3 has 14 amino acids. The V gene's germline CDR1 is SGHNT and CDR2 YYREEE (reference sequence). With 1 base removed from V and 6 bases from J, the gap between germline ends came to 12 bases. The chain's CDR3 is CASSLNGGEDTQYF. The CDR3 region has the DNA TGTGCCAGCAGCTTGAACGGAGGGGAGGATACGCAGTATTTT.

The chain couples TRBV2 to TRBJ2-7; perhaps TRBD2 as D (7 bases). V gave up 3 bases and J gave up 6 bases, with 24 bases separating them. CDR3 size: 17 residues. CDR1 is SNHLY, CDR2 FYNNEI, per germline. Here the CDR3 reads CASSDRSGGARAGEQYF. The CDR3 nucleotides read TGTGCCAGCAGTGATCGTAGTGGGGGGGCAAGGGCAGGCGAGCAGTACTTC.

The chain is built from TRBV30 and TRBJ1-5; perhaps TRBD1 as D (6 bases). Trimming left V 2 bases short and J 4 bases short, with 18 bases between. The CDR3 runs to 16 residues. Germline-derived CDR1 and CDR2 are GTSNPN and SVGIG (reference sequence). DNA for the CDR3: TGTGCCTGGAGTCCTTTCCGGGACACCCTGAATCAGCCCCAGCATTTT. Protein product: CAWSPFRDTLNQPQHF. Full variable domain (rest looked up from reference TRBV30 and TRBJ1-5): SQTIHQWPATLVQPVGSPLSLECTVEGTSNPNLYWYRQAAGRGLQLLFYSVGIGQISSEVPQNLSASRPQDRQFILSSKKLLLSDSGFYLCAWSPFRDTLNQPQHFGDGTRLSIL.

The V gene is TRBV6-6, the J gene TRBJ1-4, with a tentative D call TRBD1 (5 bases). Trimming removed 6 bases at V and 3 bases at J, with 14 bases between. CDR3 size: 15 residues. The germline V gene has CDR1 MNHNY and CDR2 SVGAGI (reference sequence). The CDR3 sequence: CASRDQGGPNEKLFF. CDR3 DNA: TGTGCCAGCAGGGACCAGGGAGGCCCTAATGAAAAACTGTTTTTT.

The V call is TRBV2, the J call TRBJ1-5, with D possibly matching TRBD1 (6 bases). The CDR3 has 16 amino acids. Germline CDR1 is SNHLY and CDR2 is FYNNEI. V lost 2 bases, J lost 1 base, and 12 bases lay in between. CDR3 residues: CASSEISGASNQPQHF. CDR3 DNA: TGTGCCAGCAGTGAAATATCAGGGGCGAGCAATCAGCCCCAGCATTTT.

V usage is TRBV15 and J usage is TRBJ2-7; 14 positions match TRBD2. In germline, CDR1 is LNHNV, CDR2 YYDKDF (reference sequence). Unmatched junction bases numbered 1, after V lost 1 base and J lost 5 bases. This CDR3 comprises 15 residues. For the CDR3, the DNA is TGTGCCACCAGCAGAGGGACTAGCGGGGGGAACGAGCAGTACTTC. Translation: CATSRGTSGGNEQYF.

The V gene is TRBV3-1 (or the pseudogene TRBV3-2), the J gene TRBJ2-7; 9 bases agree with TRBD1. V gave up 2 bases and J gave up 8 bases; unmatched junction bases: 10. Per germline, CDR1 LGHDT and CDR2 YNNKEL (reference sequence). This CDR3 comprises 15 residues. CDR3 nucleotide sequence: TGTGCCAGCAGCCAAACCGGGACAGGGAGATTCCAGCAGTACTTC. This translates into CASSQTGTGRFQQYF.

V gene TRBV11-2 combines with J gene TRBJ1-2, with TRBD1 as a possible D gene (5 bases). Trimming removed 5 bases at V and 1 base at J, with 11 bases between. CDR1 is SGHAT and CDR2 is FQNNGV in the germline V gene. The CDR3 contains 14 residues. In nucleotides, the CDR3 is TGTGCCAGCAGCCGACAGTGGGGTAACTATGGCTACACCTTC. It is translated as CASSRQWGNYGYTF. Variable domain in full (rest from reference TRBV11-2 and TRBJ1-2): EAGVAQSPRYKIIEKRQSVAFWCNPISGHATLYWYQQILGQGPKLLIQFQNNGVVDDSQLPKDRFSAERLKGVDSTLKIQPAKLEDSAVYLCASSRQWGNYGYTFGSGTRLTVV.

This sequence joins TRBV5-3 and TRBJ1-1; D is ambiguous. TRBV5-3 counts as an open reading frame of uncertain function. This CDR3 region has 21 residues. The ends were cut back, 4 bases at V and 3 bases at J, with 34 bases in the middle. CDR3 residues: CARSMTTCRRIPNERDTEAFF. CDR3 sequence (DNA): TGTGCCAGAAGCATGACGACCTGTAGACGGATCCCTAACGAACGGGACACTGAAGCTTTCTTT.

As to this clone: Other DNA sequences from this sample encode an identical CDR3 as well. V usage is TRBV5-1 and J usage is TRBJ2-1, with TRBD2 matching over 9 bases. J gave up 10 bases and V 4 bases, and 9 bases lay outside the gene matches. CDR1 and CDR2 from the germline V gene are SGHRS and YFSETQ. The length of the CDR3 is 14 residues. This CDR3 reads CASSLSGGLGEQFF. CDR3 bases: TGCGCCAGCAGCCTTAGCGGGGGCCTAGGAGAGCAGTTCTTC.

This clone was detected a few times. The gene calls are TRBV3-1 (or the pseudogene TRBV3-2) and TRBJ1-1; D is undetermined. Germline V gene data show CDR1 as LGHDT and CDR2 as YNNKEL (reference sequence). With 4 bases removed from V and 2 bases from J, the gap between germline ends came to 8 bases. CDR3 length: 13 residues. CDR3 residues: CASSPYINTEAFF. The CDR3 DNA reads as TGTGCCAGCAGCCCTTATATTAACACTGAAGCTTTCTTT.

The rearrangement joins TRBV11-2 to TRBJ1-2; D is unresolved. The length of the CDR3 is 12 residues. Trimming shortened V by 5 bases and J by 11 bases, and 15 bases separated the two germline ends. Germline loops: CDR1 SGHAT, CDR2 FQNNGV. This CDR3 reads CASSLGAVHYTF. Here the CDR3 DNA reads TGTGCCAGCAGCCTTGGAGCGGTACATTACACCTTC.

The rearrangement uses TRBV5-1 and TRBJ2-1, with 8 bases identical to TRBD2. Unmatched junction bases numbered 4, after V lost 1 base and J lost 4 bases. CDR1 and CDR2 (germline): SGHRS, YFSETQ. This CDR3 is built from 15 residues. CDR3 region: CASSLTTGGYNEQFF. The CDR3 coding sequence is TGCGCCAGCAGCTTGACTACGGGGGGGTACAATGAGCAGTTCTTC.

This clone was found a few times. The chain has TRBV2 and TRBJ1-5, with D unclear. The CDR3 spans 13 residues. V was clipped by 6 bases and J by 3 bases, with 9 bases between them. From germline, CDR1 is SNHLY and CDR2 FYNNEI. CDR3 nucleotides: TGTGCCAGCAGGGAACGGGACAATCAGCCCCAGCATTTT. This codes for CASRERDNQPQHF.

This clone has a single count. The V gene is TRBV5-4, the J gene TRBJ2-3; no clear D gene. Looked up from germline, CDR1 is SGHNT and CDR2 is YYREEE (reference sequence). The ends were cut back, 1 base at V and 0 bases at J, with 9 bases in the middle. This CDR3 has 15 residues. The CDR3 protein is CASSLREASTDTQYF. Here the CDR3 DNA reads TGTGCCAGCAGCTTGCGAGAGGCTAGCACAGATACGCAGTATTTT.

This clone has just a few counts. The rearrangement joins TRBV9 to TRBJ1-5; TRBD1 agrees at 7 bases. CDR1 is SGDLS, CDR2 YYNGEE, per germline. The CDR3 has 14 amino acids. Trimming at V came to 7 bases and at J to 6 bases, leaving 10 bases not matched to a gene. DNA for the CDR3: TGTGCCAGCCGCACTACAGGGGTGGGTCAGCCCCAGCATTTT. It encodes CASRTTGVGQPQHF.

Of note for this clone: A junction end diverges from the germline sequence, so it may reflect a read error. The rearrangement uses TRBV7-2 and TRBJ2-4; 12 positions match TRBD2. This CDR3 spans 15 amino acids. CDR1 is SGHTA and CDR2 is FQGNSA in the germline V gene. The CDR3 DNA reads as TGTGCCAGCAGCCTAGCGGGGGGGCGGGAAAACATTCAGTACTTC. It translates to CASSLAGGRENIQYF.

V is TRBV24-1 and J is TRBJ2-5; the D gene is possibly TRBD1 (6 bases). The CDR3 is 15 residues long. In germline, CDR1 is KGHDR, CDR2 SFDVKD. Trimming pared 1 base from V and 5 bases from J, leaving 13 bases between. CDR3 loop: CATSDFGGSGETQYF. The CDR3 nucleotides are TGTGCCACCAGTGATTTTGGGGGCTCCGGGGAGACCCAGTACTTC.

J is TRBJ1-1 and V is TRBV27; 11 nucleotides line up with TRBD1. Germline CDR1 and CDR2: MNHEY and SMNVEV (reference sequence). The CDR3 contains 14 residues. The V segment lost 7 bases and the J segment 5 bases; nucleotides outside the gene matches: 6. The CDR3 DNA follows: TGTGCCAGCACCCAGGGACAGGGGGTTACTGAAGCTTTCTTT. It translates to CASTQGQGVTEAFF.

The genes are TRBV7-6 and TRBJ1-1; TRBD1 is a possible D gene (6 bases). The V end was cut by 4 bases, the J end by 5 bases, with 17 bases between. The CDR3 covers 15 residues. Looked up from germline, CDR1 is SGHVS and CDR2 is FNYEAQ. Written as DNA, the CDR3 is TGTGCCAGCAGCTCCCTACAGGGACGGGGAACTGAAGCTTTCTTT. This sequence encodes CASSSLQGRGTEAFF.

The rearrangement uses TRBV5-1 and TRBJ2-3; perhaps TRBD1 as D (5 bases). V lost 2 bases and J 2 bases, leaving 9 bases between the germline ends. Germline V CDR1 and CDR2: SGHRS, YFSETQ. This CDR3 region has 14 residues. The CDR3 loop is CASSFDSFTDTQYF. The CDR3 DNA follows: TGCGCCAGCAGCTTCGACAGCTTCACAGATACGCAGTATTTT.

V gene TRBV9 combines with J gene TRBJ2-1, with D possibly TRBD1 on 8 matching bases. Germline assignment: CDR1 SGDLS and CDR2 YYNGEE. This CDR3 comprises 15 residues. Trimming removed 1 base at V and 9 bases at J, with 17 bases between. CDR3 sequence reads: CASSVYSQGGSEQFF. CDR3 bases: TGTGCCAGCAGCGTATACTCACAGGGGGGGAGTGAGCAGTTCTTC. The entire variable domain, with the rest obtained from reference TRBV9 and TRBJ2-1, is as follows: DSGVTQTPKHLITATGQRVTLRCSPRSGDLSVYWYQQSLDQGLQFLIQYYNGEERAKGNILERFSAQQFPDLHSELNLSSLELGDSALYFCASSVYSQGGSEQFFGPGTRLTVL.

This clone was counted only a few times. The chain links TRBV19 to TRBJ1-1; D remains ambiguous. Trimming shortened V by 7 bases and J by 0 bases, and 12 bases separated the two germline ends. CDR3 size: 14 residues. Germline-derived CDR1 and CDR2 are LNHDA and SQIVND (reference sequence). The DNA of the CDR3 is TGTGCCAGTAAGAGCTCCACCTTGAACACTGAAGCTTTCTTT. Encoded protein: CASKSSTLNTEAFF.

DNA for the CDR3: TGCGCCAGCAGCTGGTGGGACAGGGAAGGCGCAGATACGCAGTATTTT. Translated, it gives CASSWWDREGADTQYF. V and J are TRBV5-1 and TRBJ2-3; 9 bases match TRBD1. From germline, CDR1 is SGHRS and CDR2 YFSETQ. V was pared by 3 bases and J by 4 bases, with 9 bases of the junction left unmatched. The CDR3 totals 16 residues.

CDR3 sequence: CASSPTSGGEPDTQYF. CDR3 nucleotide sequence: TGTGCCAGCTCCCCAACTAGCGGGGGGGAACCAGATACGCAGTATTTT. The rearrangement links TRBV18 to TRBJ2-3, with 13 bases matching TRBD2. Germline loops: CDR1 KGHSH, CDR2 LQKENI. V lost 6 bases and J lost 4; bases outside the gene matches: 7. This CDR3 region has 16 residues.